The rows below give T cell receptor beta chains drawn from one sample of a study of identical twins. TCRdb processed the 5' RACE reads anew with MiXCR; each CDR3 protein has one entry. Among 450,000 or so distinct CDR3 sequences listed, over 11% were seen once. This sample also appeared in a second study, on yellow fever vaccine responses in identical twins.

Sequencing used CD4+ T cells sorted from blood. Receptor source: a woman aged 18-35 years in good health. CDR3s include the opening cysteine and the closing phenylalanine or tryptophan. A D gene is named only where the DNA matches it firmly. Not all rows give a size; the values are once, few, many and, for expanded clones, a class.

j_gene | v_gene | abundance | d_gene | CDR3nt | CDR3aa
TRBJ2-4 | TRBV5-5 | . | TRBD2 | TGTGCCAGCAGCCCCGGGACTAGCGGGGGGGGAGGCATTCAGTACTTC | CASSPGTSGGGGIQYF
TRBJ2-1 | TRBV7-2 | . | TRBD2 | TGTGCCAGCAGCTTAAAGGCGGGAGGTGAGCAGTTCTTC | CASSLKAGGEQFF
TRBJ2-2 | TRBV28 | few | TRBD2 | TGTGCCAGCAGTCCCCGGACTAGCGGGCCGGCCGGGGAGCTGTTTTTT | CASSPRTSGPAGELFF
TRBJ2-3 | TRBV5-1 | many | TRBD2 | TGCGCCAGCAGCTCGCCCCGGGGGGGCACAGATACGCAGTATTTT | CASSSPRGGTDTQYF
TRBJ2-2 | TRBV5-1 | . | . | TGCGCCAGCAGCGCGGGACATGTTTCGGGGGAGCTGTTTTTT | CASSAGHVSGELFF
TRBJ2-5 | TRBV29-1 | many | . | TGCAGCGTTGACAGGTTACAAGAGACCCAGTACTTC | CSVDRLQETQYF
TRBJ1-5 | TRBV6-2/TRBV6-3 | . | . | TGTGCCAGCAGCCGCGGACCTTCTGGGCAGCCCCAGCATTTT | CASSRGPSGQPQHF
TRBJ2-2 | TRBV6-2/TRBV6-3 | . | . | TGTGCCAGCAGCCACTACACCGGGGAGCTGTTTTTT | CASSHYTGELFF
TRBJ2-1 | TRBV12-3/TRBV12-4 | . | . | TGTGCCAGCAGTCCATATCTGGGTAGGGGCGGCAATGAGCAGTTCTTC | CASSPYLGRGGNEQFF
TRBJ2-7 | TRBV20-1 | few | TRBD2 | TGCAGTGCGGGGACTAGCGGGAGTTTGACCTACGAGCAGTACTTC | CSAGTSGSLTYEQYF
TRBJ2-7 | TRBV5-1 | many | . | TGCGCCAGCAGCTTGGTGACAGAGGGCGAGCAGTACTTC | CASSLVTEGEQYF
TRBJ2-3 | TRBV3-1 | . | . | TGTGCCAGCAGCCAGGCCAGGGCCACAGATACGCAGTATTTT | CASSQARATDTQYF
TRBJ2-1 | TRBV15 | . | TRBD1 | TGTGCCACCAGCAGGACAGGGTATGGTGAGCAGTTCTTC | CATSRTGYGEQFF
TRBJ1-4 | TRBV12-3/TRBV12-4 | . | . | TGTGCCAGCAGTCCACTTGGGACTAATGAAAAACTGTTTTTT | CASSPLGTNEKLFF
TRBJ2-1 | TRBV5-1 | many | TRBD2 | TGCGCCAGCAGCTTGGAGGGGACTAGGAATGAGCAGTTCTTC | CASSLEGTRNEQFF
TRBJ2-7 | TRBV11-1 | few | . | TGTGCCAGCAGCTTAGTTAAGGGGAAGAGCTCCTACGAGCAGTACTTC | CASSLVKGKSSYEQYF
TRBJ2-1 | TRBV20-1 | . | . | TGCAGTGCTCCTACGCGGGGTGCCTACAATGAGCAGTTCTTC | CSAPTRGAYNEQFF
TRBJ2-7 | TRBV20-1 | . | . | TGCAGTGCTAGAGTTGGCGCTAGCGCAACCTACGAGCAGTACTTC | CSARVGASATYEQYF
TRBJ1-5 | TRBV20-1 | many | TRBD1 | TGCAGTGCACCCGGGACAGGGGCAGGTCAGCCCCAGCATTTT | CSAPGTGAGQPQHF
TRBJ2-5 | TRBV12-3/TRBV12-4 | many | . | TGTGCCAGCAGTTTCCTCGGTGTGGAGACCCAGTACTTC | CASSFLGVETQYF
TRBJ1-4 | TRBV7-2 | . | TRBD1 | TGTGCCAGCAGCTACCGGGACAGGGGGCAGCGGGGTGAAAAACTGTTTTTT | CASSYRDRGQRGEKLFF
TRBJ1-2 | TRBV7-2 | few | . | TGTGCCAGCAGCTCAATGACAGAACGTTACTATGGCTACACCTTC | CASSSMTERYYGYTF
TRBJ2-7 | TRBV3-1 | once | . | TGTGCCAGCAGCCAAGCCCTAGTGGGGGCGCAATTGGTCGAGCAGTACTTC | CASSQALVGAQLVEQYF
TRBJ2-3 | TRBV21-1 | few | . | TGTGCCAGCAGCAACTACCGGGACAGGGGTTCAGATACGCAGTATTTT | CASSNYRDRGSDTQYF
TRBJ1-2 | TRBV28 | . | . | TGTGCCAGCATCCCGACAGGAACTAACTATGGCTACACCTTC | CASIPTGTNYGYTF
TRBJ2-1 | TRBV11-2 | few | TRBD2 | TGTGCCAGCAGCTTAGGGGGTAGCGGGAGGGCCTCGAAGAATGAGCAGTTCTTC | CASSLGGSGRASKNEQFF
TRBJ2-5 | TRBV6-5 | few | . | TGTGCCAGCAGTTACCCCGCGGGACGGGTCCAAGAGACCCAGTACTTC | CASSYPAGRVQETQYF